Below, one T cell receptor (beta chain) is given with its context. Authors' analysis steps: For nucleated cells, counts were estimated from reference gene primer amplification. TCRdb keeps only in-frame clones here, not all; method: immunoSEQ multiplex PCR. Clone size and the V and J calls come from that table; the DNA yielded D and trimming. Of approximately 100,000 clones in the sample, approximately 91% were seen once. This specimen belongs to a study of blood T cell repertoires in COVID-19. Study context: There were acute and convalescent COVID-19 samples, and they came from the United States, Italy and Spain. Nucleic acid was either cDNA or gDNA, and it came from T cells, B-cell-depleted T cells, or PBMCs.

Specimen: peripheral blood. The TCR originated in a man in his sixties with acute or convalescent COVID-19.

The CDR3 sequence is CAISESLSGGGSYNEQFF. The CDR3 nucleotides are TGTGCCATCAGTGAGTCTCTTAGCGGGGGAGGGTCCTACAATGAGCAGTTCTTC. The chain links TRBV10-3 to TRBJ2-1; 9 positions match TRBD2. The CDR3 is 18 amino acids. CDR1 and CDR2 (germline): ENHRY, SYGVKD. The ends lost 0 bases at V and 1 base at J; junction bases unmatched: 7.